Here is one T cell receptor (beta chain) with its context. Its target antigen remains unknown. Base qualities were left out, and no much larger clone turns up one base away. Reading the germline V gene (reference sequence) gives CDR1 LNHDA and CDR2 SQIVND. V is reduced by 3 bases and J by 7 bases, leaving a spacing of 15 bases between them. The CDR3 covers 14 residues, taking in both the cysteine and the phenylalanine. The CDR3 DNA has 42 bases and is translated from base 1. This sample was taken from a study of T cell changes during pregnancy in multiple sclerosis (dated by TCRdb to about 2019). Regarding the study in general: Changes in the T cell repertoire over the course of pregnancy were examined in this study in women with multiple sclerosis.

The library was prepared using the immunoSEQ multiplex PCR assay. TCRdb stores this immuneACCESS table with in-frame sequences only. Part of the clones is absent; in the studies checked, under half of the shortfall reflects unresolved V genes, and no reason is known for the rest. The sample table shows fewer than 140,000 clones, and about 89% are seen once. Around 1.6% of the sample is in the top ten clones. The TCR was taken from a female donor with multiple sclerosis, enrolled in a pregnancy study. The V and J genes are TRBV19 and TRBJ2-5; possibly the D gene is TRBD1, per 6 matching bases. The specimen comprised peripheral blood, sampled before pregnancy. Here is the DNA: TGTGCCAGTAGTATTGGTAGCAGGGGTACGACCCAGTACTTC. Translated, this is CASSIGSRGTTQYF.